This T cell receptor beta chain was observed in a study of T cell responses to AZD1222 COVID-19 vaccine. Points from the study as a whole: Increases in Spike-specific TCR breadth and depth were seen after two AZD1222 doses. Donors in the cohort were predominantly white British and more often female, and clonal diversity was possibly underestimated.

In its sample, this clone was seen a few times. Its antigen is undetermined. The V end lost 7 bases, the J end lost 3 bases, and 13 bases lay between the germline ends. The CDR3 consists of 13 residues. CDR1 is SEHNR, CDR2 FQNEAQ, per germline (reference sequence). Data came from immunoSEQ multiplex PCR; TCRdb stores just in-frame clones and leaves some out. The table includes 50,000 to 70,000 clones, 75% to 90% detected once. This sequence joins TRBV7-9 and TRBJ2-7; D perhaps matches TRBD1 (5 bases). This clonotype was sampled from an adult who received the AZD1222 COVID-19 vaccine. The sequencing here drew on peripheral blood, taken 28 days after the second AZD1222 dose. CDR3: CASTSGQNYEQYF. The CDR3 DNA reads TGTGCCAGCACGTCAGGGCAGAACTACGAGCAGTACTTC.